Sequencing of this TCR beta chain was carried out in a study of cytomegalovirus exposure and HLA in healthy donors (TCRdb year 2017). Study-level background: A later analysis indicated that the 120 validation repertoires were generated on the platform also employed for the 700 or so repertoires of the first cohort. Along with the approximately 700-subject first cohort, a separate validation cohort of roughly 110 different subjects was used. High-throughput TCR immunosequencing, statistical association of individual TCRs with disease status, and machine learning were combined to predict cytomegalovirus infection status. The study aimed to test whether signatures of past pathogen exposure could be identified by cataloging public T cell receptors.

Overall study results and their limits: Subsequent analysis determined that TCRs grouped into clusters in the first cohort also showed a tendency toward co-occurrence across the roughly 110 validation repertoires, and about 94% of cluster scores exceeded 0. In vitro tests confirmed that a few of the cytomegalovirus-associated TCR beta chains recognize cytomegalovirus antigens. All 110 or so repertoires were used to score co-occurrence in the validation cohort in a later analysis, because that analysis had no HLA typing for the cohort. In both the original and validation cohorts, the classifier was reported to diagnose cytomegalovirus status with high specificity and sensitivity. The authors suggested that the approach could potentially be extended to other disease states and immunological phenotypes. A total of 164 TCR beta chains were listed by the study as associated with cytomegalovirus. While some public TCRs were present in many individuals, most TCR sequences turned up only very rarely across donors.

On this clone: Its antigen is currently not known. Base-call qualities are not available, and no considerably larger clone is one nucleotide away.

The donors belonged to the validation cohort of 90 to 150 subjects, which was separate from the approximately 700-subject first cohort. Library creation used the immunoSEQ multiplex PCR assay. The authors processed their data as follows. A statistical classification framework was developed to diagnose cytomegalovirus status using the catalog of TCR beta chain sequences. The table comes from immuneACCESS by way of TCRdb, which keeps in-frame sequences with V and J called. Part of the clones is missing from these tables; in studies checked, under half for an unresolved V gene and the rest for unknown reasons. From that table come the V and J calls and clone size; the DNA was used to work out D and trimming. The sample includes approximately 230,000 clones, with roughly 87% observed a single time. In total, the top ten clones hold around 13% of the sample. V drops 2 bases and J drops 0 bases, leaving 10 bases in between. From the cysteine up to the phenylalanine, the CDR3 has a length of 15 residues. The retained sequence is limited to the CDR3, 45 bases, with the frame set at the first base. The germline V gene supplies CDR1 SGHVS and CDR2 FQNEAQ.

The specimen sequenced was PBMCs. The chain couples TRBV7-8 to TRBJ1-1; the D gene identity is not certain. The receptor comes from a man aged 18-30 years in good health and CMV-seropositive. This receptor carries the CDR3 CASSLWETLNTEAFF. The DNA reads TGTGCCAGCAGCTTATGGGAAACGTTGAACACTGAAGCTTTCTTT.